This T cell receptor beta chain is drawn from a study of cytomegalovirus exposure and HLA in healthy donors. Findings and caveats of the study: Rarity characterized most TCR sequences, yet some public TCRs appeared in many donors.

PCR involved 60 Vbeta and 13 Jbeta primers. The data were produced by immunoSEQ multiplex PCR, yet TCRdb's version contains in-frame clones alone and is incomplete. The data contain some 71,000 clones, about two thirds of them singletons. Germline-derived CDR1 and CDR2 are MDHEN and SYDVKM. Trimming took 3 bases from V and 6 from J, leaving 12 bases between them. The CDR3 runs 14 residues. This clone was counted between two and nine times. Its antigen is as yet unknown. The J gene is TRBJ1-5, the V gene TRBV28; D not certain. The receptor was derived from a man aged 35-49 years in good health and CMV-seropositive. What was sequenced was PBMCs. The CDR3 bases are TGTGCCAGCAGTTTGCCGCAGGTTCTTCAGCCCCAGCATTTT. Amino acids: CASSLPQVLQPQHF. Using reference TRBV28 and TRBJ1-5 for the parts outside the CDR3, the full variable domain is DVKVTQSSRYLVKRTGEKVFLECVQDMDHENMFWYRQDPGLGLRLIYFSYDVKMKEKGDIPEGYSVSREKKERFSLILESASTNQTSMYLCASSLPQVLQPQHFGDGTRLSIL.